This passage covers 18 T cell receptor beta chains from one sample sequenced in a study of vaccination and CD4 T cells after COVID-19. Treatment defined: roughly 10-day PBMC culture with coronavirus spike peptide pools or control peptides (ViraFEST assay). Their antigens are not known. CD4+ T cells that had been cultured provided DNA sequenced with the Oncomine TCR Beta short-read assay. A single record per CDR3 protein comes from TCRdb applying MiXCR to the PCR reads. The sample has approximately 12,000 distinct CDR3 sequences, 35% to 45% seen once. Sequencing was done on a sample of cultured CD4+ T cells from blood. The receptors come from a human donor with COVID-19.

The V call is TRBV30, the J call TRBJ1-6, with D tentatively TRBD1 (5 bases). The CDR3 runs 15 residues. Germline CDR1 reads GTSNPN; CDR2 reads SVGIG (reference sequence). V was pared by 0 bases and J by 4 bases, with 10 bases between. The chain's CDR3 is CAWSVPGQYNSPLHF. The CDR3 DNA is TGTGCCTGGAGTGTACCGGGGCAGTATAATTCACCCCTCCACTTT.

The chain uses TRBV12-3 or TRBV12-4 and TRBJ2-4, with TRBD2 identical over 7 bases. Trimming removed 1 base from V and 8 bases from J; junction bases left unmatched: 8. The CDR3 covers 15 residues. In nucleotides, the CDR3 is TGTGCCAGCAGTTTAGTTGGGGAGGGTTGGGACATTCAGTACTTC. As protein: CASSLVGEGWDIQYF.

This chain uses TRBV7-8 with TRBJ2-7; 7 positions agree with TRBD1. This CDR3 has 14 residues. Germline V gives CDR1 SGHVS, CDR2 FQNEAQ. Germline trimming cut 6 bases from V and 2 bases from J; bases unmatched to any gene: 7. CDR3 bases: TGTGCCAGCAGTTTCCGGGACAGAGCCTACGAGCAGTACTTC. Encoded protein: CASSFRDRAYEQYF. Variable domain in full (rest from reference TRBV7-8 and TRBJ2-7): GAGVSQSPRYKVAKRGQDVALRCDPISGHVSLFWYQQALGQGPEFLTYFQNEAQLDKSGLPSDRFFAERPEGSVSTLKIQRTQQEDSAVYLCASSFRDRAYEQYFGPGTRLTVT.

The rearrangement links TRBV25-1 to TRBJ1-6; 10 nucleotides line up with TRBD1. Trimming at V came to 5 bases and at J to 9 bases, leaving 4 bases not matched to a gene. Germline V lookup: CDR1 MGHDK, CDR2 SYGVNS. The CDR3 loop spans 14 amino acids. The CDR3 sequence: CASSPDRGFSPLHF. CDR3 nucleotides: TGTGCCAGCAGTCCGGACAGGGGGTTTTCACCCCTCCACTTT.

This clonotype was seen a handful of times. V gene TRBV7-2 combines with J gene TRBJ1-4; 7 nucleotides match TRBD1. J gave up 14 bases and V 5 bases, and 8 bases lay outside the gene matches. CDR1 and CDR2 from the germline V gene are SGHTA and FQGNSA. This CDR3 is 12 amino acids long. The CDR3 is CASSQGGVNLFF. CDR3 nucleotides: TGTGCCAGCAGCCAGGGGGGGGTCAACCTGTTTTTT.

Notes on this clonotype: Its ends do not fully match the called genes, so a read error is possible. This sequence joins TRBV24-1 and TRBJ2-2; TRBD2 matches at 7 bases. The germline gives CDR1 KGHDR, CDR2 SFDVKD. The CDR3 consists of 16 residues. This CDR3 reads CATSDSGTLGAGELLF. The CDR3, as DNA: TGTGCCACCAGTGACTCCGGGACCCTTGGCGCGGGGGAGCTGCTTTTT.

This chain uses TRBV10-1 with TRBJ1-4; tentative D call: TRBD1 (6 bases). The CDR3 has 13 residues. V was clipped by 8 bases and J by 4 bases, with 11 bases between them. Germline CDR1 and CDR2: WNHNN and SYGVQD (reference sequence). CDR3 amino acids: CASGGAINEKLFF. The CDR3 DNA reads as TGCGCCAGCGGGGGGGCTATTAATGAAAAACTGTTTTTT.

V gene TRBV6-1 combines with J gene TRBJ1-4, with 8 positions matching TRBD1. Germline values: CDR1 MNHNS, CDR2 SASEGT. The V gene end was trimmed by 6 bases and the J gene end by 4 bases; junction bases not matched to a gene: 4. The CDR3 length is 14 residues. The CDR3: CASRGTGFNEKLFF. CDR3 in DNA: TGTGCCAGCAGAGGGACAGGCTTTAATGAAAAACTGTTTTTT.

The chain carries TRBV20-1 and TRBJ2-5, with 10 nucleotides matching TRBD2. The junction had 10 bases not matched to a gene; V was cut back by 5 bases and J by 4 bases. Germline CDR1 is DFQATT and CDR2 is SNEGSKA (reference sequence). The CDR3 is made up of 15 amino acids. Here the CDR3 DNA reads TGCAGTGCTCCTCCCCCAGCGGGGGGGCGAGAGACCCAGTACTTC. It yields the protein CSAPPPAGGRETQYF.

The chain recombines TRBV7-9 with TRBJ2-4; D is perhaps TRBD2 (6 bases). The germline gives CDR1 SEHNR, CDR2 FQNEAQ (reference sequence). The V end lost 4 bases, the J end lost 1 base, and 17 bases lay between the germline ends. There are 17 residues in the CDR3. CDR3 residues: CASSSNSGWVAKNIQYF. Here the CDR3 DNA reads TGTGCCAGCAGCTCCAATAGCGGTTGGGTCGCCAAAAACATTCAGTACTTC.

V usage is TRBV7-3 and J usage is TRBJ1-1; the match to TRBD1 covers 10 bases. From germline, CDR1 is SGHTA and CDR2 FQGTGA. V was clipped by 3 bases and J by 11 bases; unmatched bases: 3. The CDR3 totals 12 residues. The CDR3 region is CASSFGQGEAFF. The DNA of the CDR3 is TGTGCCAGCAGCTTTGGACAGGGGGAGGCTTTCTTT.

Notes on this clonotype: The junction and the germline gene differ at one end; a read error may be behind it. The rearrangement joins TRBV15 to TRBJ2-7; D remains unclear. CDR3 length equals 14 residues. CDR1 is LNHNV and CDR2 is YYDKDF in the germline V gene (reference sequence). The CDR3 loop reads CATSRDRTIYKQYF. CDR3 sequence (DNA): TGTGCCACCAGCAGAGATCGGACGATCTACAAGCAGTACTTC.

This clonotype was picked up a small number of times. The rearrangement uses TRBV19 and TRBJ2-2; tentative D call: TRBD1 (6 bases). Germline V gene data show CDR1 as LNHDA and CDR2 as SQIVND (reference sequence). This CDR3 comprises 22 residues. With 3 bases removed from V and 4 bases from J, the gap between germline ends came to 33 bases. The CDR3, as DNA: TGTGCCAGTAGTATTCGGTTCGTGGGCCCCGCTTCGACAGGTTGGGTCACCGGGGAGCTGTTTTTT. Translated, it gives CASSIRFVGPASTGWVTGELFF.

J is TRBJ2-6 and V is TRBV29-1; D perhaps matches TRBD1 (7 bases). Germline CDR1 SQVTM, CDR2 ANQGSEA. Deletions cut 4 bases from V and 2 bases from J, with 21 bases between. CDR3 length equals 18 residues. The CDR3 is CSVGAGTEGGAGANVLTF. CDR3 nucleotides: TGCAGCGTTGGAGCCGGGACAGAGGGCGGGGCTGGGGCCAACGTCCTGACTTTC. The full variable domain, its missing parts supplied by reference TRBV29-1 and TRBJ2-6, is SAVISQKPSRDICQRGTSLTIQCQVDSQVTMMFWYRQQPGQSLTLIATANQGSEATYESGFVIDKFPISRPNLTFSTLTVSNMSPEDSSIYLCSVGAGTEGGAGANVLTFGAGSRLTVL.

V usage is TRBV20-1 and J usage is TRBJ2-7, with 8 bases matching TRBD2. Germline lookup yields CDR1 DFQATT and CDR2 SNEGSKA (reference sequence). J was trimmed by 3 bases and V by 0 bases; bases with no gene match: 4. The CDR3 sequence is 14 residues long. The CDR3 DNA sequence: TGCAGTGCTAGAGATCGAGCGGGGGTCTACGAGCAGTACTTC. This translates into CSARDRAGVYEQYF.

The chain links TRBV6-1 to TRBJ1-6; no definite D call. V lost 6 bases and J 8 bases, leaving 11 bases between the germline ends. Germline V CDR1 and CDR2: MNHNS, SASEGT. The CDR3 spans 13 residues. The CDR3 sequence: CASRKEGHSPLHF. The DNA for the CDR3 is TGTGCCAGCAGAAAGGAAGGACATTCACCCCTCCACTTT.

The genes are TRBV12-3 or TRBV12-4 and TRBJ1-2; D unresolved. V gave up 2 bases and J gave up 8 bases, with 12 bases separating them. CDR3 length: 13 amino acids. Written as DNA, the CDR3 is TGTGCCAGCAGTTTATTTTCTGCGGTAGGCTACACCTTC. As protein: CASSLFSAVGYTF.

J is TRBJ2-7 and V is TRBV11-2; no reliable D call. Trimming cost V 5 bases and J 4 bases, with 9 bases left between them. This CDR3 has 12 residues. Germline CDR1 reads SGHAT; CDR2 reads FQNNGV. Here the CDR3 reads CASSETFYEQYF. In DNA, the CDR3 is TGTGCCAGCAGCGAGACCTTTTACGAGCAGTACTTC.